One and the same sample provided the 24 T cell receptor beta chains below, sequenced in a study of neurological immune-mediated disorders. TCRdb independently ran MiXCR on the 5' RACE reads; one entry per CDR3 protein. The sample lists fewer than 65,000 distinct CDR3 sequences, around 4.2% occurring once. Sequencing input: PBMCs. These receptors originate from a man aged 50 to 60 with multiple sclerosis.

This clonotype was seen a few times. The junction and the germline gene differ at one end; a read error may be behind it. The V gene is TRBV5-1, the J gene TRBJ1-6; no reliable D call. Germline V CDR1 and CDR2: SGHRS, YFSETQ. This CDR3 has 16 amino acids. The CDR3: CASSLTPGDNNSPLNF. The CDR3 DNA sequence: TGCGCCAGCAGCTTGACGCCCGGTGATAATAATTCACCCCTCAACTTT.

The rearrangement links TRBV12-2 to TRBJ1-1; TRBD1 was called by the table and not checked on the DNA. TRBV12-2 is a pseudogene segment. CDR3 length: 15 amino acids. The CDR3 protein is CASRKEQGTPTEAFF. CDR3 DNA sequence: TGTGCAAGTCGCAAAGAACAGGGGACACCCACTGAAGCTTTCTTT.

This clonotype was counted many times. This chain links TRBV5-1 with TRBJ1-1; a possible D gene is TRBD1 (5 bases). CDR1 is SGHRS and CDR2 is YFSETQ in the germline V gene. The CDR3 loop spans 14 amino acids. The ends were cut back, 2 bases at V and 3 bases at J, with 11 bases in the middle. For the CDR3, the DNA is TGCGCCAGCAGCTTAGGCGAGGGGTACACTGAAGCTTTCTTT. Its translation: CASSLGEGYTEAFF.

In this sample, this clonotype turned up many times. Written as DNA, the CDR3 is TGTGCCAGCACCCTCAGTATCACAGCCTACGAGCAGTACTTC. This translates into CASTLSITAYEQYF. The gene calls are TRBV3-1 and TRBJ2-7; no clear D gene. CDR1 and CDR2 (germline): LGHDT, YNNKEL (reference sequence). The V and J ends lost 7 bases and 2 bases respectively, with 15 bases between them. CDR3 length equals 14 residues.

The sample holds many counts of this clonotype. The chain recombines TRBV4-2 with TRBJ2-5; D not certain. Germline V gene data show CDR1 as LGHNA and CDR2 as YNFKEQ. The CDR3 length is 15 residues. Between the trimmed V and J ends, which lost 0 bases and 2 bases, there was a span of 10 bases. The CDR3 nucleotides are TGTGCCAGCAGCCAAGATCTGCAGGCACAAGAGACCCAGTACTTC. Residues: CASSQDLQAQETQYF.

This clonotype came up many times. V gene TRBV20-1 combines with J gene TRBJ2-4; 10 bases agree with TRBD1. The CDR3 loop spans 17 amino acids. J gave up 3 bases and V 5 bases, and 13 bases lay outside the gene matches. Germline V CDR1 and CDR2: DFQATT, SNEGSKA (reference sequence). The CDR3 sequence is CSADGTGAPLGKNIQYF. CDR3 nucleotides: TGCAGTGCTGACGGGACAGGGGCCCCTTTAGGCAAAAACATTCAGTACTTC.

The chain couples TRBV6-5 to TRBJ2-3; 11 bases fit TRBD2. Germline V gene data show CDR1 as MNHEY and CDR2 as SVGAGI. With 7 bases clipped from V and 6 bases from J, the junction kept 3 bases outside the gene matches. The CDR3 runs 13 residues. CDR3 residues: CASIIAGGDTQYF. CDR3 bases: TGTGCCAGCATTATAGCGGGGGGGGATACGCAGTATTTT.

The chain uses TRBV20-1 and TRBJ2-7, with TRBD2 matching 14 bases. The trim removed 0 bases at V and 5 bases at J, leaving 9 bases unmatched. Germline CDR1 is DFQATT and CDR2 is SNEGSKA (reference sequence). The CDR3 is made up of 17 amino acids. As DNA, the CDR3 is TGCAGTGCTAGAGATAGTTTTGGGACTAGCGGGAGCGACGAGCAGTACTTC. Protein sequence: CSARDSFGTSGSDEQYF.

V gene TRBV10-1 combines with J gene TRBJ1-5, with D unresolved. With 7 bases removed from V and 2 bases from J, the gap between germline ends came to 9 bases. The germline gives CDR1 WNHNN, CDR2 SYGVQD (reference sequence). The CDR3 spans 13 residues. The CDR3 DNA follows: TGCGCCAGCATAGGAAGGGGCAATCAGCCCCAGCATTTT. The encoded protein is CASIGRGNQPQHF.

The table lists this clonotype with many counts. Mismatch with germline at one junction end may stem from a read error. V gene TRBV5-1 combines with J gene TRBJ2-5, with D possibly being TRBD2 (5 bases). The CDR3 spans 12 residues. CDR1 is SGHRS and CDR2 is YFSETQ in the germline V gene. CDR3 nucleotide sequence: TGCGCCAGCTGGTTCGAGGGCGGAACAAGGAACTTC. Amino acids: CASWFEGGTRNF.

The chain uses TRBV3-1 and TRBJ2-3; tentative D call: TRBD2 (5 bases). Germline V gene sequence: CDR1 LGHDT, CDR2 YNNKEL (reference sequence). The V and J ends lost 6 bases and 4 bases respectively, with 20 bases between them. This CDR3 spans 16 amino acids. The CDR3 bases are TGTGCCAGCAGACTGATGGGAGCCCGCGGCGCAGATACGCAGTATTTT. Amino acids: CASRLMGARGADTQYF.

This clonotype occurred a few times. The gene calls are TRBV4-1 and TRBJ1-2; 7 bases are a match to TRBD1. After removal of 4 bases from V and 2 bases from J, the junction contained 4 bases not matched to a gene. The CDR3 consists of 14 residues. CDR1 is MGHRA, CDR2 YSYEKL, per germline. The CDR3 loop is CASSPGTDNYGYTF. In DNA, the CDR3 is TGCGCCAGCAGCCCCGGGACAGACAACTATGGCTACACCTTC.

The sample holds many counts of this clonotype. The V and J genes are TRBV29-1 and TRBJ2-5; tentatively, D is TRBD2 (6 bases). The CDR3 length is 15 residues. Trimming stripped 6 bases from V and 5 bases from J, with 22 bases between. Germline values: CDR1 SQVTM, CDR2 ANQGSEA. This CDR3 reads CSVGGRGLEFETQYF. As DNA, the CDR3 is TGCAGCGTGGGGGGTAGGGGACTTGAATTTGAGACCCAGTACTTC. The entire variable domain, with the rest obtained from reference TRBV29-1 and TRBJ2-5, is as follows: SAVISQKPSRDICQRGTSLTIQCQVDSQVTMMFWYRQQPGQSLTLIATANQGSEATYESGFVIDKFPISRPNLTFSTLTVSNMSPEDSSIYLCSVGGRGLEFETQYFGPGTRLLVL.

This clonotype was counted ten times or more. The V and J genes are TRBV20-1 and TRBJ2-3, with TRBD2 matching over 11 bases. The germline gives CDR1 DFQATT, CDR2 SNEGSKA (reference sequence). This CDR3 contains 17 residues. Losses at the gene ends were 4 bases for V and 2 bases for J; bases not matched to a gene: 11. CDR3 loop: CSATVLGTSGNTDTQYF. DNA of the CDR3: TGCAGTGCTACGGTCTTAGGGACTAGCGGCAACACAGATACGCAGTATTTT.

This clonotype has at least ten counts. The chain combines TRBV5-1 with TRBJ2-2; TRBD2 is a possible D gene (5 bases). V lost 5 bases and J lost 0, with 14 bases in between. The CDR3 extends over 16 amino acids. Per the germline V gene, CDR1 is SGHRS and CDR2 is YFSETQ. The CDR3 bases are TGCGCCAGCAGTGCGGGCGTAACTCCGAACACCGGGGAGCTGTTTTTT. Translating it yields CASSAGVTPNTGELFF.

This clonotype was picked up many times. This sequence joins TRBV20-1 and TRBJ1-2, with no clear D. V lost 0 bases and J 1 base, leaving 15 bases between the germline ends. Germline values: CDR1 DFQATT, CDR2 SNEGSKA (reference sequence). This CDR3 is built from 16 residues. The CDR3 spells CSAREGGRQLNYGYTF. The CDR3 DNA reads TGCAGTGCTAGAGAGGGAGGTCGACAACTTAACTATGGCTACACCTTC.

For this clonotype: A much bigger clone sits one base away, suggesting this may be a read error. The chain joins TRBV5-8 to TRBJ2-7; D unresolved. Trimming stripped 0 bases from V and 6 bases from J, with 13 bases between. The CDR3 has 14 amino acids. CDR1 SGHTS and CDR2 YDEGEE come from the germline V gene. CDR3: CASSLGDKLAEQYF. CDR3 in DNA: TGTGCCAGCAGCTTGGGTGACAAATTGGCCGAGCAGTACTTC.

This clonotype was found a few times. The genes are TRBV24-1 and TRBJ2-5; 9 bases map to TRBD1. This CDR3 contains 15 residues. V dropped 4 bases and J dropped 5; count of bases not matched to a gene: 7. CDR1 is KGHDR and CDR2 is SFDVKD in the germline V gene. CDR3 DNA sequence: TGTGCCACCAGTGACCCGGGGACAGGGTGGGAGACCCAGTACTTC. Its translation: CATSDPGTGWETQYF.

This clonotype was detected many times. The chain uses TRBV3-1 and TRBJ2-3, with D unresolved. Germline V lookup: CDR1 LGHDT, CDR2 YNNKEL (reference sequence). The CDR3 is made up of 14 amino acids. Trimming removed 6 bases from V and 0 bases from J, with 10 bases in between. CDR3 sequence (DNA): TGTGCCAGCAGACCCGGACCAAGCACAGATACGCAGTATTTT. Its protein is CASRPGPSTDTQYF.

V is TRBV6-5 and J is TRBJ2-7, with a weak D call TRBD2 (6 bases). Trimming took 1 base from V and 1 from J, leaving 8 bases between them. The CDR3 is made up of 14 amino acids. Per germline, CDR1 MNHEY and CDR2 SVGAGI. Here the CDR3 reads CASSYFGTSYEQYF. CDR3 DNA: TGTGCCAGCAGTTACTTCGGGACTTCCTACGAGCAGTACTTC.

This clonotype is termed medium-sized. The rearrangement joins TRBV10-2 to TRBJ2-3; D gene unclear. The V and J ends lost 2 bases and 5 bases respectively, with 8 bases between them. The length of the CDR3 is 13 residues. Germline-derived CDR1 and CDR2 are WSHSY and SAAADI. The CDR3 region is CASSEMVEDTQYF. The CDR3 DNA reads as TGCGCCAGCAGTGAGATGGTAGAAGATACGCAGTATTTT.

This clonotype has ten or more counts. CDR3 in DNA: TGTGCCAGCAGACCAGACAGGGCAATTATTGGCACGCAGTATTTT. Amino acid sequence: CASRPDRAIIGTQYF. This sequence joins TRBV6-2 or TRBV6-3 and TRBJ2-3, with 7 bases identical to TRBD1. Germline lookup yields CDR1 MNHEY and CDR2 SVGEGT. V lost 6 bases and J lost 9; bases outside the gene matches: 15. CDR3 length: 15 residues.

At least ten counts were recorded for this clonotype. The CDR3 reads CASRFGQGASYTGELFF. CDR3 DNA sequence: TGCGCCAGCAGGTTTGGACAGGGGGCTTCCTACACCGGGGAGCTGTTTTTT. This chain connects TRBV5-1 to TRBJ2-2, with 11 bases aligning to TRBD1. This CDR3 has 17 residues. V shed 5 bases, J shed 3 bases, and the junction held 9 bases outside the gene matches. CDR1 is SGHRS and CDR2 is YFSETQ in the germline V gene.

This clonotype was found many times. The CDR3 loop is CSAQPGGSLEQYF. DNA for the CDR3: TGCAGTGCTCAACCCGGGGGGTCGCTGGAGCAGTACTTC. The chain combines TRBV20-1 with TRBJ2-7; 7 bases map to TRBD2. The CDR3 contains 13 residues. The germline gives CDR1 DFQATT, CDR2 SNEGSKA (reference sequence). The V segment lost 5 bases and the J segment 7 bases; nucleotides outside the gene matches: 11.